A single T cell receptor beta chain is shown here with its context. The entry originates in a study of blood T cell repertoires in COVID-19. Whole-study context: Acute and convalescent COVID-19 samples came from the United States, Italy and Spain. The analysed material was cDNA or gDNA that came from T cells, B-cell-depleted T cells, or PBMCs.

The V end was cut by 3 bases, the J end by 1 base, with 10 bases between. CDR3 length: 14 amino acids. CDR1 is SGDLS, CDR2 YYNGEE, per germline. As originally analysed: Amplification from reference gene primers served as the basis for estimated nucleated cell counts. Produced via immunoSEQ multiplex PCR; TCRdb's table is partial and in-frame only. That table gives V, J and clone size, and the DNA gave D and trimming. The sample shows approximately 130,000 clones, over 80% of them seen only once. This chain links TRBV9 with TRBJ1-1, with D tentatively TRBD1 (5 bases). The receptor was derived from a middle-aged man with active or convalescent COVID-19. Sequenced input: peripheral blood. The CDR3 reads CASSAEQGNTEAFF. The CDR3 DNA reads TGTGCCAGCAGCGCGGAGCAGGGGAACACTGAAGCTTTCTTT.